These T cell receptor beta chains were read from a single sample in a study of T cells in Graves' hyperthyroidism and ophthalmopathy. TCRdb independently ran MiXCR on the multiplex PCR reads; one entry per CDR3 protein. The repertoire holds 500,000 to 650,000 distinct CDR3 sequences, with 40% to 50% as singletons. The material sequenced was peripheral blood or thyroid tissue (not recorded which). Receptor source: an adult woman with Graves' disease, either hyperthyroidism or ophthalmopathy (not recorded which). Both conserved end residues are part of each CDR3. D genes are given only for firm matches. Clone size is given for some rows only: seen once, a few or many times, or a class if the clone is expanded.

TRBV11-3	.	TRBD1	TRBJ2-1	TGTGCCAGCAGCTTAAGGGCGGACAGGGGCTACAATGAGCAGTTCTTC	CASSLRADRGYNEQFF
TRBV29-1	.	.	TRBJ1-2	TGCAGCGTTGACGGGACATTGAATAACTATGGCTACACCTTC	CSVDGTLNNYGYTF
TRBV7-9	.	TRBD1	TRBJ1-1	TGCGCCAGCAGCCAAGAGGTGACAGGGGTGAAGGACACTGAAGCTTTCTTT	CASSQEVTGVKDTEAFF
TRBV9	.	.	TRBJ2-6	TGTGCCAGCAGCGTAGAGGGGGACGGGCACTCTGGGGCCAACGTCCTGACTTTC	CASSVEGDGHSGANVLTF
TRBV7-9	few	TRBD2	TRBJ2-7	TGTGCCAGCCGCGGGAGAAACTACGAGCAGTACTTC	CASRGRNYEQYF
TRBV7-9	many	.	TRBJ2-2	TGTGCCAGCAGCTTAGTTCTTGACACCGGGGAGCTGTTTTTT	CASSLVLDTGELFF
TRBV7-9	many	TRBD1	TRBJ2-5	TGTGCCAGCAGCACTCGGGACAGGGCCTGGAGGGAGACCCAGTACTTC	CASSTRDRAWRETQYF
TRBV7-2	many	TRBD1	TRBJ1-3	TGTGCCAGCAGCCCTAGACAGGGTTTGAACACCATATATTTT	CASSPRQGLNTIYF
TRBV7-2	few	.	TRBJ2-2	TGTGCCAGCAGCTTAACCCCGGGCGGGGAGCTGTTTTTT	CASSLTPGGELFF
TRBV6-6	.	.	TRBJ2-7	TGTGCCAGCAGTTACGGGGTAGGGTACTACGAGCAGTACTTC	CASSYGVGYYEQYF
TRBV9	.	TRBD1	TRBJ2-5	TGTGCCAGCAGCGCAGGGGGTGGAACCCAGTACTTC	CASSAGGGTQYF
TRBV20-1	many	TRBD2	TRBJ2-5	TGCAGTACAGGGGGGCTAGCGGGAGTGGAGACCCAGTACTTC	CSTGGLAGVETQYF
TRBV20-1	many	.	TRBJ2-2	TGCAGTGCTACGGCCTTGGGGGGGGAGCTGTTTTTT	CSATALGGELFF
TRBV15	many	TRBD2	TRBJ2-2	TGTGCCACCAGCAGCTTTGCGGGAGCCGGGGAGCTGTTTTTT	CATSSFAGAGELFF
TRBV20-1	.	.	TRBJ2-5	TGCAGTGCCTTTGCGGAGACCCAGTACTTC	CSAFAETQYF
TRBV29-1	.	.	TRBJ2-1	TGCAGCGGCGGGACCTCCCTCTACAATGAGCAGTTCTTC	CSGGTSLYNEQFF
TRBV5-8	many	.	TRBJ1-2	TGTGCCAGCAGCTCGGGGGGGGTCCTCTATGGCTACACCTTC	CASSSGGVLYGYTF
TRBV7-8	.	TRBD1	TRBJ1-1	TGTGCCAGCAGCGGGGACAGCGGTGGATTCGCTTTCTTT	CASSGDSGGFAFF
TRBV28	.	.	TRBJ2-2	TGTGCCAGCCGGCGACTAACCGGGGAGCTGTTTTTT	CASRRLTGELFF
TRBV12-3/TRBV12-4	few	.	TRBJ2-6	TGTGCCAGCAGTGCCAGACAGGACGCGGCCAACGTCCTGACTTTC	CASSARQDAANVLTF
TRBV7-2	.	.	TRBJ2-5	TGTGCCAGCAGCTCGGGACTCCTCCTCACGACCCAGTACTTC	CASSSGLLLTTQYF
TRBV10-3	many	.	TRBJ2-5	TGTGCCATCAGTGATGGGCAAGCTCAAGAGACCCAGTACTTC	CAISDGQAQETQYF
TRBV7-9	.	.	TRBJ2-6	TGTGCCAGCAGCCTGAACAATGGGGACAACGTCCTGACTTTC	CASSLNNGDNVLTF
TRBV10-3	.	.	TRBJ1-1	TGTGCCATCAGGGACAGCCACCACACTGAAGCTTTCTTT	CAIRDSHHTEAFF
TRBV2	.	.	TRBJ2-1	TGTGCCAGCAGCCCCCAGCGGCGGGAAGTCGCCCATGAGCAGTTCTTC	CASSPQRREVAHEQFF
TRBV7-2	.	.	TRBJ1-2	TGTGCCAGCAGCTTAGCGCGTTGGGGGGGGCCTGGCTACACCTTC	CASSLARWGGPGYTF
TRBV15	.	.	TRBJ2-5	TGTGCCACCAGCAGAGAGTCGGAGACCCAGTACTTC	CATSRESETQYF
TRBV5-5	many	.	TRBJ1-5	TGTGCCAGCAGCTTGTTGTTTACAAGCAATCAGCCCCAGCATTTT	CASSLLFTSNQPQHF
TRBV20-1	many	.	TRBJ2-7	TGCAGTGCTAGCCGGCCGCTACACTCCTACGAGCAGTACTTC	CSASRPLHSYEQYF
TRBV7-2	.	.	TRBJ1-5	TGTGCCAGCAGCCCCCAGTCTAGCGGGACCCAGCATTTT	CASSPQSSGTQHF
TRBV2	many	TRBD1	TRBJ1-1	TGTGCCAGCCGCGAGCAGACAGGGGGCGGGACTGAAGCTTTCTTT	CASREQTGGGTEAFF
TRBV15	once	TRBD1	TRBJ2-7	TGTGCCACCAGCAGACTGGACAGGGGCCACGAGCAGTACTTC	CATSRLDRGHEQYF
TRBV14	many	TRBD1	TRBJ2-7	TGTGCCAGCAGCCAGGGGACAGGTCTCTACGAGCAGTACTTC	CASSQGTGLYEQYF
TRBV18	.	TRBD1	TRBJ1-1	TGTGCCAGCTCACCGCGGACAGGAGTTTACACTGAAGCTTTCTTT	CASSPRTGVYTEAFF
TRBV9	.	.	TRBJ1-2	TGTGCCAGCAGTTCCGGGGTCGACTTCTATGACTACACCTTC	CASSSGVDFYDYTF
TRBV15	many	.	TRBJ1-4	TGTGCCACCAGCAGCCTGGCTCCCCCGGAAAAACTGTTTTTT	CATSSLAPPEKLFF
TRBV5-1	.	.	TRBJ2-6	TGTGCCAGCAGCCCTACCGTCTCTGGGGCCAACGTCCTGACTTTC	CASSPTVSGANVLTF
TRBV14	.	.	TRBJ2-7	TGTGCCAGCAGCCAAGTGAGGTCTAGCGCGGGTAAGTGGATCTACGAGCAGTACTTC	CASSQVRSSAGKWIYEQYF
TRBV7-8	.	TRBD2	TRBJ2-7	TGTGCCAGCAGCGGACTAGCGGGGCACGAGCAGTACTTC	CASSGLAGHEQYF
TRBV11-2	.	.	TRBJ1-5	TGTGCCAGCAGCCAAGAGGTTCACCTCAATCAGCCCCAGCATTTT	CASSQEVHLNQPQHF
TRBV29-1	.	.	TRBJ2-7	TGCAGCGTCCGAAGAGCCCCGGGAACCTACGAGCAGTACTTC	CSVRRAPGTYEQYF